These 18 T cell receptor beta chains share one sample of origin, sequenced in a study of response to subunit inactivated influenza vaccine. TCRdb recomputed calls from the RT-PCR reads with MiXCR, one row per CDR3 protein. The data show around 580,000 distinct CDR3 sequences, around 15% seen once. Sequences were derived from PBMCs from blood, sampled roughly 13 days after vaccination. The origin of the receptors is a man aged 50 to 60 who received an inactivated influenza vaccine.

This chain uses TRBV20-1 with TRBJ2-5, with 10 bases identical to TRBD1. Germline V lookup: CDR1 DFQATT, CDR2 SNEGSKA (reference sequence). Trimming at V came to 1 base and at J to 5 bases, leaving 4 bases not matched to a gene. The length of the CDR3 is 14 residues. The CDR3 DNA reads TGCAGTGCTAGAGCCGACAGGGGGCGGGAGACCCAGTACTTC. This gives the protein CSARADRGRETQYF.

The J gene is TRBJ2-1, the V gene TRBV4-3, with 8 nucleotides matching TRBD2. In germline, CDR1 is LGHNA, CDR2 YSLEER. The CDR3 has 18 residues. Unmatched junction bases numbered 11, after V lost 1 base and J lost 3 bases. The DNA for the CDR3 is TGCGCCAGCAGCCAAGCCAGGCCGGGACTAGTAGGCTACAATGAGCAGTTCTTC. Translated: CASSQARPGLVGYNEQFF.

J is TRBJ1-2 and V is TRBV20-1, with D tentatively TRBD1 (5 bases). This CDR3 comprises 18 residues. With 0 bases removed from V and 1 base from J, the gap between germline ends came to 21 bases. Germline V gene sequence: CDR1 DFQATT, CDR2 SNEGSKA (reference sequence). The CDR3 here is CSARELEDREPRNYGYTF. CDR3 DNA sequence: TGCAGTGCTAGAGAGCTAGAAGACAGAGAACCTCGTAACTATGGCTACACCTTC.

Here the CDR3 reads CASSYSGLDEQYF. The CDR3 DNA reads TGTGCCAGCAGTTACTCAGGGCTCGACGAGCAGTACTTC. The V and J genes are TRBV6-5 and TRBJ2-7; D unclear. Trimming removed 0 bases from V and 5 bases from J, with 8 bases in between. Germline V gives CDR1 MNHEY, CDR2 SVGAGI. CDR3 size: 13 residues.

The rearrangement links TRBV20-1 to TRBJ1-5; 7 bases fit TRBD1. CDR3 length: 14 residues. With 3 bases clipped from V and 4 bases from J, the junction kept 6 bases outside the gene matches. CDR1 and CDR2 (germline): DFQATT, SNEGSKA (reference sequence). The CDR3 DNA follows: TGCAGTGCTAGGGTACAGGGGCTTAATCAGCCCCAGCATTTT. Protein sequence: CSARVQGLNQPQHF.

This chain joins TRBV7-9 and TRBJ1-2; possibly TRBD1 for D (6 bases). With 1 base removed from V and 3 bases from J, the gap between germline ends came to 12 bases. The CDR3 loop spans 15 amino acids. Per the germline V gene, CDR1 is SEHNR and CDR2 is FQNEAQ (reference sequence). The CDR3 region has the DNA TGTGCCAGCAGCTTAGTACGGGGGCAAGACTATGGCTACACCTTC. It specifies CASSLVRGQDYGYTF.

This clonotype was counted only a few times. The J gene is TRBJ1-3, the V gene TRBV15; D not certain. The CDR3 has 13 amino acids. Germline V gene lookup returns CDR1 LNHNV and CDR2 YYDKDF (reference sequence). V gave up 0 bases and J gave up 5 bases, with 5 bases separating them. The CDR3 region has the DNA TGTGCCACCAGCAGAGATTCAAGAAACACCATATATTTT. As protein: CATSRDSRNTIYF.

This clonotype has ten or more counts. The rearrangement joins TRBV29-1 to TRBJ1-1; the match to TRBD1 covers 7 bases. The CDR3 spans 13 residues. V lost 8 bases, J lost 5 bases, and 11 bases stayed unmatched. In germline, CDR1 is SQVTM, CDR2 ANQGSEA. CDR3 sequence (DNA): TGCAGCACCGGGTGGGGCAGGGGGACTGAAGCTTTCTTT. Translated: CSTGWGRGTEAFF.

CDR3 DNA sequence: TGTGCCAGCAGCCACGTGGGGGGGGCTGTGGAGACCCAGTACTTC. Protein: CASSHVGGAVETQYF. The chain employs TRBV9 and TRBJ2-5; a weak D match, TRBD2 (7 bases). The germline V and J ends were trimmed by 4 bases and 5 bases, with 18 bases remaining between them. CDR1 and CDR2 from the germline V gene are SGDLS and YYNGEE. CDR3 length equals 15 residues.

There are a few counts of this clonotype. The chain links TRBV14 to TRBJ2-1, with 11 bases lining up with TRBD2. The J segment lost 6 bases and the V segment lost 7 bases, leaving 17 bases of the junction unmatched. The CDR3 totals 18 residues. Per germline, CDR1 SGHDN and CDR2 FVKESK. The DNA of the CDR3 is TGTGCCAGCAACCGGGGAGGACTAGCGGGTCAACGGGGCAATGAGCAGTTCTTC. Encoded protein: CASNRGGLAGQRGNEQFF.

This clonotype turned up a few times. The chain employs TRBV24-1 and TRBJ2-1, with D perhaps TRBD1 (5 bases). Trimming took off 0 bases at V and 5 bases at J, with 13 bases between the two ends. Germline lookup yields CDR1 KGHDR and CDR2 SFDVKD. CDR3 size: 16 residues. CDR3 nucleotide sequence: TGTGCCACCAGTGATTTGATGGCAGAAGGGGACAATGAGCAGTTCTTC. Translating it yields CATSDLMAEGDNEQFF.

The CDR3 coding sequence is TGTGCCAGCAGCGAAGACGGGCGTAGAGCTTTCTTT. It codes for CASSEDGRRAFF. This chain uses TRBV7-9 with TRBJ1-1, with no clear D. Between the trimmed V and J ends, which lost 5 bases and 10 bases, there was a span of 14 bases. The CDR3 length is 12 residues. CDR1 is SEHNR and CDR2 is FQNEAQ in the germline V gene (reference sequence).

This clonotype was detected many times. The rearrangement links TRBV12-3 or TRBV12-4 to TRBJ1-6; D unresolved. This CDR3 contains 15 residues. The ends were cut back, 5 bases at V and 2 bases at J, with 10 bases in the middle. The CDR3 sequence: CASSPAGTYNSPLHF. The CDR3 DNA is TGTGCCAGCAGTCCAGCGGGAACCTATAATTCACCCCTCCACTTT.

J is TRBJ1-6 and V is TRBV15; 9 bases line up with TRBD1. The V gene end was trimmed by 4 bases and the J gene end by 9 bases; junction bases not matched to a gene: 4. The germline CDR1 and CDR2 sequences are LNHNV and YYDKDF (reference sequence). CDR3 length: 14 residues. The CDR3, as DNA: TGTGCCACCAGCATGGACAGGGGATTTTCACCCCTCCACTTT. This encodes CATSMDRGFSPLHF.

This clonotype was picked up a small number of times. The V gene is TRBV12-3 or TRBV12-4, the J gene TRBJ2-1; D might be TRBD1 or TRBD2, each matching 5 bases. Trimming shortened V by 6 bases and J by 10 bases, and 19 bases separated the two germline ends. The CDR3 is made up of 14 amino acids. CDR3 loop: CASSYNLGVGEQFF. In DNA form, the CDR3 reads TGTGCCAGCAGCTACAATTTGGGGGTGGGGGAGCAGTTCTTC.

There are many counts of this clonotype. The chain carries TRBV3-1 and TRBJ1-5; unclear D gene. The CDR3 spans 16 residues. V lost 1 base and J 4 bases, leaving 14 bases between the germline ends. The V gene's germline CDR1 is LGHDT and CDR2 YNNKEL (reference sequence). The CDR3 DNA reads TGTGCCAGCAGCCAAGGAGGCAGAGCAAGGAATCAGCCCCAGCATTTT. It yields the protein CASSQGGRARNQPQHF.

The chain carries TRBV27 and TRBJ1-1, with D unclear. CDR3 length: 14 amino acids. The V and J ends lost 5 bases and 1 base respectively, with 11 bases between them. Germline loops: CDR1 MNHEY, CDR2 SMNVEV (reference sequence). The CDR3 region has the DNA TGTGCCAGCAGTGCTAGGGAAAGGAACACTGAAGCTTTCTTT. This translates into CASSARERNTEAFF.

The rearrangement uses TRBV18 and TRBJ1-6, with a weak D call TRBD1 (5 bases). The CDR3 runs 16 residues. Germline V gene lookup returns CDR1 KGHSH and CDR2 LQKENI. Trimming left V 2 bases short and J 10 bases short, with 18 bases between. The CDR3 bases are TGTGCCAGCTCACCAGGATTACGAGGGGCAGGCTCACCCCTCCACTTT. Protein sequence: CASSPGLRGAGSPLHF. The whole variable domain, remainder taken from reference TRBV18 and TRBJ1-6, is NAGVMQNPRHLVRRRGQEARLRCSPMKGHSHVYWYRQLPEEGLKFMVYLQKENIIDESGMPKERFSAEFPKEGPSILRIQQVVRGDSAAYFCASSPGLRGAGSPLHFGNGTRLTVT.